The 18 T cell receptor beta chains below were found in one sample sequenced in a study of T-cell reconstitution after alpha-beta-depleted transplantation in children. Preparation of the TCRbeta library used unique molecular identifiers. A single record per CDR3 protein comes from TCRdb applying MiXCR to the PCR reads. The data contain hundreds of thousands of distinct CDR3 sequences, roughly 15% of them singletons. The sample consisted of PBMCs from the stem cell graft donor, taken from the stem cell graft. These receptors were collected from a human donor who donated a stem cell graft to a child with acute myeloid leukemia.

Only a few counts were recorded for this clonotype. This sequence joins TRBV7-9 and TRBJ2-3; 7 bases fit TRBD1. Looked up from germline, CDR1 is SEHNR and CDR2 is FQNEAQ (reference sequence). The CDR3 consists of 14 residues. V was pared by 5 bases and J by 4 bases, with 6 bases of the junction left unmatched. The CDR3: CASSAQGTPDTQYF. Written as DNA, the CDR3 is TGTGCCAGCAGCGCACAGGGGACCCCAGATACGCAGTATTTT. The whole variable domain, filled in from reference TRBV7-9 and TRBJ2-3, reads DTGVSQNPRHKITKRGQNVTFRCDPISEHNRLYWYRQTLGQGPEFLTYFQNEAQLEKSRLLSDRFSAERPKGSFSTLEIQRTEQGDSAMYLCASSAQGTPDTQYFGPGTRLTVL.

CDR3 in DNA: TGTGCCAGCAGTTTCGTGGGGACAGCCCAAGAGACCCAGTACTTC. Translation: CASSFVGTAQETQYF. The V call is TRBV12-3 or TRBV12-4, the J call TRBJ2-5, with 7 nucleotides matching TRBD1. The CDR3 sequence is 15 residues long. With V trimmed by 3 bases and J by 1 base, 5 bases remained unmatched.

This clonotype was counted a few times. The rearrangement joins TRBV5-1 to TRBJ2-3; a weak D match, TRBD2 (6 bases). V shed 6 bases and J shed 2 bases, with 13 bases lying between them. CDR3 length equals 14 residues. Germline CDR1 SGHRS, CDR2 YFSETQ. The CDR3 DNA sequence: TGCGCCAGCAATAGAGGAGGGCTCACAGATACGCAGTATTTT. Amino acids: CASNRGGLTDTQYF.

This chain connects TRBV4-3 to TRBJ2-7, with 9 bases identical to TRBD1. The germline CDR1 and CDR2 sequences are LGHNA and YSLEER. Unmatched junction bases numbered 10, after V lost 5 bases and J lost 2 bases. CDR3 length: 16 amino acids. CDR3 sequence (DNA): TGCGCCAGCAGCGAAAATGCGGGACAGGGTCCCTACGAGCAGTACTTC. Amino acid sequence: CASSENAGQGPYEQYF.

This clonotype was found many times. The V and J genes are TRBV20-1 and TRBJ2-1, with 13 bases lining up with TRBD2. This CDR3 contains 18 residues. Germline V lookup: CDR1 DFQATT, CDR2 SNEGSKA (reference sequence). V lost 6 bases, J lost 0 bases, and 11 bases stayed unmatched. In nucleotides, the CDR3 is TGCAGTGCCTCGAAGACTAGCGGGGGGCCCCGCTCCTACAATGAGCAGTTCTTC. Protein: CSASKTSGGPRSYNEQFF.

This clonotype occurred a few times. The J gene is TRBJ1-6, the V gene TRBV7-3; possibly TRBD1 for D (5 bases). Per germline, CDR1 SGHTA and CDR2 FQGTGA. V gave up 4 bases and J gave up 6 bases, with 13 bases separating them. The CDR3 is made up of 15 amino acids. In DNA form, the CDR3 reads TGTGCCAGCAGCTCGAACCGGGGGGTTAATTCACCCCTCCACTTT. Its protein product is CASSSNRGVNSPLHF.

CDR3 nucleotides: TGCAGCGGTGAGGGGCGCCCTAGCTCCTACAATGAGCAGTTCTTC. This gives the protein CSGEGRPSSYNEQFF. The rearrangement joins TRBV20-1 to TRBJ2-1; TRBD1 or TRBD2 may be the D gene (5 bases each). The CDR3 length is 15 residues. Per the germline V gene, CDR1 is DFQATT and CDR2 is SNEGSKA (reference sequence).

This sequence joins TRBV5-1 and TRBJ2-2; D is unclear. The germline V gene has CDR1 SGHRS and CDR2 YFSETQ. The V gene lost 4 bases and the J gene lost 0 bases, with 10 bases spanning the gap. The CDR3 has 15 amino acids. The CDR3 protein is CASSADAANTGELFF. In nucleotides, the CDR3 is TGCGCCAGCAGCGCTGACGCCGCGAACACCGGGGAGCTGTTTTTT.

This clonotype was recorded at least ten times. This chain joins TRBV20-1 and TRBJ1-6, with no clear D. This CDR3 spans 13 amino acids. The V gene's germline CDR1 is DFQATT and CDR2 SNEGSKA (reference sequence). V was pared by 3 bases and J by 6 bases, with 9 bases between. The CDR3 spells CSARGGGNSPLHF. The CDR3 DNA follows: TGCAGTGCTAGGGGAGGAGGTAATTCACCCCTCCACTTT.

The sample holds many counts of this clonotype. The chain has TRBV10-3 and TRBJ2-3; D remains unclear. Germline V lookup: CDR1 ENHRY, CDR2 SYGVKD. V dropped 0 bases and J dropped 2 bases, with 6 bases sitting between them. This CDR3 spans 14 amino acids. The CDR3 is CAISESRPTDTQYF. The DNA of the CDR3 is TGTGCCATCAGTGAGTCGAGGCCCACAGATACGCAGTATTTT.

In its sample, this clonotype was seen many times. The chain has TRBV5-6 and TRBJ2-2, with D perhaps matching TRBD2 (6 bases). Trimming cost V 1 base and J 5 bases, with 9 bases left between them. The CDR3 loop spans 14 amino acids. Germline loops: CDR1 SGHDT, CDR2 YYEEEE. As DNA, the CDR3 is TGTGCCAGCAGCTTGTATGGAGGGACCGGGGAGCTGTTTTTT. It is translated as CASSLYGGTGELFF. Combining the CDR3 with reference TRBV5-6 and TRBJ2-2 gives the whole variable domain DAGVTQSPTHLIKTRGQQVTLRCSPKSGHDTVSWYQQALGQGPQFIFQYYEEEERQRGNFPDRFSGHQFPNYSSELNVNALLLGDSALYLCASSLYGGTGELFFGEGSRLTVL.

In this sample, this clonotype turned up a few times. The chain couples TRBV4-1 to TRBJ2-2; weak D call: TRBD1 (6 bases). CDR3 size: 18 residues. Trimming shortened V by 3 bases and J by 0 bases, and 17 bases separated the two germline ends. Germline loops: CDR1 MGHRA, CDR2 YSYEKL. This CDR3 reads CASSHSPQGISNTGELFF. For the CDR3, the DNA is TGCGCCAGCAGCCACTCCCCACAGGGAATCTCGAACACCGGGGAGCTGTTTTTT.

This clonotype occurred many times. The V gene is TRBV29-1, the J gene TRBJ2-7, with 8 positions matching TRBD1. V lost 6 bases, J lost 5 bases, and 15 bases stayed unmatched. This CDR3 has 15 residues. The V gene's germline CDR1 is SQVTM and CDR2 ANQGSEA. The CDR3 reads CSVLDPDRVGHEQYF. CDR3 in DNA: TGCAGCGTGTTGGACCCGGACAGGGTAGGCCACGAGCAGTACTTC.

This clonotype was counted ten times or more. The chain employs TRBV20-1 and TRBJ2-7; a weak D match, TRBD2 (5 bases). Germline CDR1 and CDR2: DFQATT and SNEGSKA (reference sequence). The CDR3 loop spans 15 amino acids. The V end was cut by 0 bases, the J end by 2 bases, with 14 bases between. The CDR3, as DNA: TGCAGTGCTAGAGATAGGAGGAAACAAACCTACGAGCAGTACTTC. Its protein is CSARDRRKQTYEQYF.

This sequence joins TRBV24-1 and TRBJ2-1; perhaps TRBD1 as D (6 bases). Germline values: CDR1 KGHDR, CDR2 SFDVKD. CDR3 size: 21 residues. For the CDR3, the DNA is TGTGGCGCCAGTGATTTGGGGTGGGACAACCAATCCCTCCTATCCTACAATGAGCAGTTCTTC. This encodes CGASDLGWDNQSLLSYNEQFF.

The chain employs TRBV20-1 and TRBJ2-7, with 9 nucleotides matching TRBD2. This CDR3 region has 15 residues. Looked up from germline, CDR1 is DFQATT and CDR2 is SNEGSKA (reference sequence). The trim removed 0 bases at V and 2 bases at J, leaving 5 bases unmatched. The CDR3 coding sequence is TGCAGTGCTAGAGAGCAGGCGGGGGGGGCCTACGAGCAGTACGTC. Amino acid sequence: CSAREQAGGAYEQYV.

This clonotype has more than one count but fewer than ten. This rearrangement joins TRBV12-3 or TRBV12-4 to TRBJ1-1; D gene ambiguous. CDR3 length: 13 amino acids. Trimming removed 2 bases from V and 8 bases from J, with 12 bases in between. CDR3 DNA sequence: TGTGCCAGCAGTTTAAGAGGAGAAGGAGAAGCTTTCTTT. This encodes CASSLRGEGEAFF.

The chain links TRBV7-9 to TRBJ1-5; TRBD1 is a possible D gene (5 bases). This CDR3 region has 14 residues. Germline V gene data show CDR1 as SEHNR and CDR2 as FQNEAQ (reference sequence). Trimming cost V 4 bases and J 4 bases, with 11 bases left between them. The CDR3 loop is CASSSGTWNQPQHF. For the CDR3, the DNA is TGTGCCAGCAGCTCCGGGACCTGGAATCAGCCCCAGCATTTT. The variable domain in full, with the rest retrieved from reference TRBV7-9 and TRBJ1-5, is DTGVSQNPRHKITKRGQNVTFRCDPISEHNRLYWYRQTLGQGPEFLTYFQNEAQLEKSRLLSDRFSAERPKGSFSTLEIQRTEQGDSAMYLCASSSGTWNQPQHFGDGTRLSIL.